Listed here are 4 T cell receptor beta chains from one sample, sequenced in a study of cytomegalovirus exposure and HLA in healthy donors (dated by TCRdb to about 2017). The library relied on the immunoSEQ multiplex PCR assay. For the multiplex PCR, a mixture combining 60 forward primers for TCR Vbeta segments and 13 reverse primers for TCR Jbeta segments was used. Entries here come from immuneACCESS through TCRdb and include only in-frame sequences with V and J called. Some clones fail to appear in such tables; in the studies checked, an unresolved V gene covers under half of the shortfall, and the cause of the remainder is unknown. This sample has under 150,000 clones in its table, and about 80% of those were observed once. Approximately 5% of the sample goes to the ten largest clones. Source material: PBMCs. Source of these receptors: a woman between 25 and 40 years old in good health and CMV-seropositive.

This clone was found once. The identical CDR3 is also encoded by other nucleotide sequences in the sample. The rearrangement links TRBV7-3 to TRBJ2-3; 7 bases match TRBD2. With 2 bases clipped from V and 4 bases from J, the junction kept 3 bases outside the gene matches. The germline gives CDR1 SGHTA, CDR2 FQGTGA. The CDR3 extends over 14 amino acids. The DNA of the CDR3 is TGTGCCAGCAGCTTAGCGGGAGTTGCAGATACGCAGTATTTT. Residues: CASSLAGVADTQYF.

V is TRBV4-1 and J is TRBJ2-7; no firm D call. This CDR3 comprises 18 residues. Germline CDR1 is MGHRA and CDR2 is YSYEKL. V was trimmed by 1 base and J by 2 bases, leaving 21 bases between them. CDR3 DNA: TGCGCCAGCAGCCAAGCCCTAGTTACTCGTTACGCGCCCTACGAGCAGTACTTC. This translates into CASSQALVTRYAPYEQYF.

Here the CDR3 reads CSVLPGWGADTQYF. CDR3 sequence (DNA): TGCAGCGTCCTTCCCGGGTGGGGGGCAGATACGCAGTATTTT. The genes are TRBV29-1 and TRBJ2-3, with a possible D match to TRBD2 (6 bases). CDR3 length equals 14 residues. Germline lookup yields CDR1 SQVTM and CDR2 ANQGSEA. Trimming took off 6 bases at V and 4 bases at J, with 17 bases between the two ends.

The chain is built from TRBV9 and TRBJ2-3; TRBD1 matches 8 bases. CDR1 and CDR2 (germline): SGDLS, YYNGEE. There are 19 residues in the CDR3. The ends lost 0 bases at V and 5 bases at J; junction bases unmatched: 17. As DNA, the CDR3 is TGTGCCAGCAGCGTAGCTGAAAGACAGGGGTTGGGGGTAGAAGATACGCAGTATTTT. Protein product: CASSVAERQGLGVEDTQYF.